In this sample, the clone carrying this T cell receptor (beta chain) turned up many times. Antigen specificity is unknown. This CDR3 comprises 14 residues. V gave up 2 bases and J gave up 7 bases, with 16 bases separating them. CDR1 SGHRS and CDR2 YFSETQ come from the germline V gene. Whole-study results and caveats: Tumor Tregs overlapped most with tumor, then blood, naive CD4+ cells.

Semi-nested PCR with Nested Universal Primer A followed constant-region reverse priming of full-length variable regions. TCRdb re-called the 5' RACE reads through MiXCR, storing one row per CDR3 protein. The sample records roughly 8,500 distinct CDR3 sequences, roughly a quarter being singletons. V usage is TRBV5-1 and J usage is TRBJ2-7, with TRBD1 as a possible D gene (6 bases). This receptor was taken from a female donor with breast cancer. The specimen sequenced was naive CD4+ T cells sorted from a lymph node. Noted subset: naive CD4+ T cells, CD4+CD45RA+CD25-. In nucleotides, the CDR3 is TGCGCCAGCAGCTTAGAGCCAGGGGTTGAGGAGCAGTACTTC. Translating it yields CASSLEPGVEEQYF.